Described below is a single T cell receptor (beta chain) sequence and its context. Its cognate antigen is unknown. The V gene's germline CDR1 is DFQATT and CDR2 SNEGSKA (reference sequence). V was clipped by 2 bases and J by 8 bases, with 16 bases between them. This CDR3 is built from 14 residues. This specimen belongs to a study of T cells in Graves' hyperthyroidism and ophthalmopathy. Study-level points and caveats: Blood samples included most of the expanded thyroid clonotypes exceeding 0.001.

Not enrolled were patients with uncontrolled infection, other autoimmune disease, pregnancy or lactation. The PBMCs were sourced from fresh peripheral blood (around 9.3 ml). The CDR3 regions of TCR beta were amplified from RNA transcripts. In the first-round RT-PCR of the TCR CDR3, the HTBI primer set was used. One entry per CDR3 protein results from TCRdb running MiXCR on the multiplex PCR reads. The sample contains a few hundred thousand distinct CDR3 sequences, 15% to 20% of which appear only once. The sample was blood. This TCR was sampled from a woman aged 45 to 65 with Graves' hyperthyroidism. J is TRBJ2-1 and V is TRBV20-1; D possibly matches TRBD1 or TRBD2 (6 bases each). The CDR3 region has the DNA TGCAGTGCTAGAAATGGGGGGCTTTCCCATGAGCAGTTCTTC. Translating gives CSARNGGLSHEQFF.